The clone carrying this T cell receptor (beta chain) was counted between two and nine times. Its antigen remains unidentified. Stated time point: newly diagnosed GD, antithyroid drugs for less than 3 months. PBMC RNA was the source of the TCR library. This specimen comes from a study of regulatory T cells in long-lasting Graves disease. Through Arm-PCR of CDR3 regions and iRepertoire HTBI primers, TCR beta libraries were built. In TCRdb, the multiplex PCR reads were re-called with MiXCR into one record per CDR3 protein. The table includes hundreds of thousands of distinct CDR3 sequences, under 20% detected once. Broader study findings: Having only a small sample size may have limited accuracy.

In germline, CDR1 is KGHSH, CDR2 LQKENI. J gave up 1 base and V 10 bases, and 5 bases lay outside the gene matches. The CDR3 covers 14 residues. The source is a female donor with Graves disease. The chain employs TRBV18 and TRBJ1-1; 11 bases agree with TRBD1. Here the sequenced sample was peripheral blood mononuclear cells (PBMCs), taken at new diagnosis, from a patient treated with antithyroid drugs. The CDR3 is CATGQGAGNTEAFF. CDR3 nucleotide sequence: TGTGCCACAGGACAGGGGGCAGGGAACACTGAAGCTTTCTTT. Full variable domain (outside the CDR3, taken from reference TRBV18 and TRBJ1-1): NAGVMQNPRHLVRRRGQEARLRCSPMKGHSHVYWYRQLPEEGLKFMVYLQKENIIDESGMPKERFSAEFPKEGPSILRIQQVVRGDSAAYFCATGQGAGNTEAFFGQGTRLTVV.